This TCR beta chain was profiled in a study of Tregs in tolerant kidney transplant recipients. Regarding the study as a whole: Some patients' samples used different primers over time, so nucleotide sequences weren't comparable.

Related graft donors supplied nonmyeloablative bone marrow transplants, and mixed chimerism was transient. Unstimulated regulatory T cells (CD4+CD25+CD127-), CD4+CD25- non-regulatory cells, CD4 and CD8 cells were FACS-sorted from thawed PBMCs. Only in-frame clones appear in the TCRdb table, and some are missing; sequencing was by immunoSEQ multiplex PCR. The repertoire holds 45,000 or so clones, with about nine tenths as singletons. In the case of this clone: What it binds is unknown.

The CDR3 is made up of 15 amino acids. V lost 2 bases to trimming and J lost 4 bases, with 14 bases between them. Looked up from germline, CDR1 is SGHAT and CDR2 is FQNNGV. V and J are TRBV11-2 and TRBJ2-5, with D unclear. The sample consisted of CD8+ T cells from blood (PBMCs), taken 12 months after the transplant. The origin of this receptor is a human patient who received a combined kidney and bone marrow transplant. Some T cells may be provided by the graft donor. The CDR3 DNA is TGTGCCAGCAGCTTATTGACTGGTAGTGGAGAGACCCAGTACTTC. Its translation: CASSLLTGSGETQYF.